The T cell receptor beta chain described here comes from a study of blood T cell repertoires in COVID-19. Study details: The United States, Italy and Spain supplied acute and convalescent COVID-19 samples. The analysed material was cDNA or gDNA that came from T cells, B-cell-depleted T cells, or PBMCs.

Repertoires were generated with immunoSEQ multiplex PCR, while TCRdb's copy carries only in-frame clones and drops some. The table has approximately 210,000 clones, about 88% seen once. As for this clone: This sample also contains other DNA sequences that code for the same CDR3.

Deletions cut 0 bases from V and 5 bases from J, with 7 bases between. Germline values: CDR1 MNHEY, CDR2 SVGAGI. This CDR3 region has 13 residues. Sample: peripheral blood. The gene calls are TRBV6-5 and TRBJ1-1, with D perhaps matching TRBD1 (6 bases). This TCR came from a woman between 40 and 50 years old who had recovered from COVID-19. The CDR3 spells CASSYSRGTEAFF. As DNA, the CDR3 is TGTGCCAGCAGTTACTCTAGGGGGACTGAAGCTTTCTTT.